The 22 T cell receptor beta chains listed next were all sequenced from one sample in a study of blood T cell repertoires in COVID-19. TCRdb's table, derived via immunoSEQ multiplex PCR, lists solely in-frame clones and lacks some. This sample has 150,000 to 200,000 clones, with about three quarters found just once. The material sequenced was peripheral blood. The origin of the receptors is a woman of 80 years or more with COVID-19, enrolled during active disease.

This clone has only one observation. The chain joins TRBV7-2 to TRBJ1-6; the D gene is possibly TRBD1 (6 bases). CDR3 length: 15 amino acids. Germline CDR1 SGHTA, CDR2 FQGNSA. Trimming left V 2 bases short and J 4 bases short, with 9 bases between. This CDR3 reads CASSLLGQYNSPLHF. The CDR3 bases are TGTGCCAGCAGCTTACTCGGACAGTATAATTCACCCCTCCACTTT. Combining the CDR3 with reference TRBV7-2 and TRBJ1-6 gives the whole variable domain GAGVSQSPSNKVTEKGKDVELRCDPISGHTALYWYRQSLGQGLEFLIYFQGNSAPDKSGLPSDRFSAERTGGSVSTLTIQRTQQEDSAVYLCASSLLGQYNSPLHFGNGTRLTVT.

This CDR3 is CASSQTGRNTEAFF. In DNA form, the CDR3 reads TGTGCCAGCAGCCAGACAGGAAGGAACACTGAAGCTTTCTTT. The V call is TRBV7-2, the J call TRBJ1-1; D might be TRBD1 (6 bases). Between the trimmed V and J ends, which lost 5 bases and 1 base, there was a span of 11 bases. The germline V gene encodes CDR1 SGHTA and CDR2 FQGNSA. The CDR3 consists of 14 residues.

The V and J genes are TRBV7-2 and TRBJ2-6, with 10 bases aligning to TRBD2. Germline trimming cut 5 bases from V and 2 bases from J; bases unmatched to any gene: 6. The CDR3 totals 17 residues. The germline V gene has CDR1 SGHTA and CDR2 FQGNSA. The CDR3 region is CASSPAGGITGANVLTF. The CDR3 region has the DNA TGTGCCAGCAGCCCAGCGGGGGGGATAACTGGGGCCAACGTCCTGACTTTC.

This clone occurred once. The chain couples TRBV27 to TRBJ2-7, with 10 nucleotides matching TRBD2. Germline V gives CDR1 MNHEY, CDR2 SMNVEV (reference sequence). The trim removed 5 bases at V and 0 bases at J, leaving 7 bases unmatched. The CDR3 length is 16 residues. The CDR3 region is CASSLRGLAYSYEQYF. The CDR3, as DNA: TGTGCCAGCAGTCTGAGGGGACTAGCGTACTCCTACGAGCAGTACTTC.

V gene TRBV19 combines with J gene TRBJ2-7; 11 bases are a match to TRBD1. This CDR3 spans 15 amino acids. V shed 3 bases and J 5 bases; nucleotides not matched to a gene: 6. The germline CDR1 and CDR2 sequences are LNHDA and SQIVND (reference sequence). CDR3 amino acids: CASSIVGQGVHEQYF. CDR3 in DNA: TGTGCCAGTAGTATTGTGGGACAGGGGGTCCACGAGCAGTACTTC.

This chain links TRBV7-8 with TRBJ1-4; maybe TRBD1 (5 bases). Germline-derived CDR1 and CDR2 are SGHVS and FQNEAQ. CDR3 size: 13 residues. Trimming removed 5 bases at V and 7 bases at J, with 11 bases between. CDR3 DNA: TGTGCCAGCAGCCATACAGGAGCTGAAAAACTGTTTTTT. Translated, it gives CASSHTGAEKLFF.

J is TRBJ2-1 and V is TRBV7-9; 8 bases align to TRBD1. V lost 5 bases to trimming and J lost 8 bases; unmatched junction nucleotides: 2. The CDR3 is made up of 12 amino acids. Germline V gives CDR1 SEHNR, CDR2 FQNEAQ (reference sequence). CDR3 protein: CASSQGAHEQFF. CDR3 in DNA: TGTGCCAGCAGCCAGGGGGCGCATGAGCAGTTCTTC.

The chain links TRBV7-8 to TRBJ2-1, with TRBD2 as a possible D gene (5 bases). CDR1 is SGHVS, CDR2 FQNEAQ, per germline. Deletions cut 4 bases from V and 3 bases from J, with 10 bases between. The CDR3 is 14 residues long. The CDR3, as DNA: TGTGCCAGCAGCTACTACGGGAACTACAATGAGCAGTTCTTC. Amino acids: CASSYYGNYNEQFF. Drawing the rest from reference TRBV7-8 and TRBJ2-1, the complete variable domain is GAGVSQSPRYKVAKRGQDVALRCDPISGHVSLFWYQQALGQGPEFLTYFQNEAQLDKSGLPSDRFFAERPEGSVSTLKIQRTQQEDSAVYLCASSYYGNYNEQFFGPGTRLTVL.

The rearrangement uses TRBV4-1 and TRBJ1-5; 7 nucleotides agree with TRBD1. Germline CDR1 MGHRA, CDR2 YSYEKL. This CDR3 has 14 residues. V shed 4 bases and J 8 bases; nucleotides not matched to a gene: 8. This CDR3 is CASSPRQGLEPQHF. For the CDR3, the DNA is TGCGCCAGCAGCCCACGACAGGGACTGGAGCCCCAGCATTTT.

V and J are TRBV27 and TRBJ2-1; 7 bases map to TRBD2. The CDR3 sequence is 14 residues long. The V and J ends lost 7 bases and 1 base, in that order; junction bases with no gene match: 4. Germline V CDR1 and CDR2: MNHEY, SMNVEV (reference sequence). The CDR3 DNA follows: TGTGCCAGCACCCCCGGGGGGTCCTACAATGAGCAGTTCTTC. Amino acid sequence: CASTPGGSYNEQFF.

The genes are TRBV7-3 and TRBJ1-1, with D hard to call. Looked up from germline, CDR1 is SGHTA and CDR2 is FQGTGA. The CDR3 has 15 residues. V was trimmed by 5 bases and J by 5 bases, leaving 18 bases between them. CDR3 in amino acids: CASSPGGSLETEAFF. CDR3 bases: TGTGCCAGCAGCCCCGGAGGCTCCTTGGAGACTGAAGCTTTCTTT.

The V call is TRBV5-8, the J call TRBJ2-2; 9 bases align to TRBD1. CDR1 and CDR2 from the germline V gene are SGHTS and YDEGEE. This CDR3 spans 15 amino acids. Germline trimming cut 4 bases from V and 2 bases from J; bases unmatched to any gene: 3. CDR3 bases: TGTGCCAGCAGCGGGACAGGGCGCAACACCGGGGAGCTGTTTTTT. It codes for CASSGTGRNTGELFF. Looking up the rest from reference TRBV5-8 and TRBJ2-2 gives the full variable domain: EAGVTQSPTHLIKTRGQQATLRCSPISGHTSVYWYQQALGLGLQFLLWYDEGEERNRGNFPPRFSGRQFPNYSSELNVNALELEDSALYLCASSGTGRNTGELFFGEGSRLTVL.

This sequence joins TRBV18 and TRBJ1-2, with TRBD1 identical over 9 bases. Germline assignment: CDR1 KGHSH and CDR2 LQKENI. The CDR3 covers 15 residues. V shed 3 bases, J shed 4 bases, and the junction held 6 bases outside the gene matches. CDR3 sequence: CASSPYGQGPYGYTF. In nucleotides, the CDR3 is TGTGCCAGCTCACCTTACGGACAGGGGCCCTATGGCTACACCTTC.

This chain uses TRBV5-1 with TRBJ2-1, with 7 bases that match TRBD2. The germline V gene has CDR1 SGHRS and CDR2 YFSETQ. J lost 8 bases, V lost 2 bases, and 4 bases had no gene match. The CDR3 loop spans 13 amino acids. CDR3: CASSLGLADEQFF. The CDR3 bases are TGCGCCAGCAGCTTAGGGCTAGCGGATGAGCAGTTCTTC.

The table lists this clone with a few counts. The V gene is TRBV12-3 or TRBV12-4, the J gene TRBJ2-7; 10 bases match TRBD2. With V trimmed by 5 bases and J by 6 bases, 4 bases remained unmatched. This CDR3 is built from 13 residues. In DNA form, the CDR3 reads TGTGCCAGCAGTGTTAGCGGGGGGATCGAGCAGTACTTC. It yields the protein CASSVSGGIEQYF.

This clone was found a few times. This sample also contains other DNA sequences that code for the same CDR3. This rearrangement joins TRBV9 to TRBJ2-5, with D possibly TRBD1 on 8 matching bases. Germline V gene sequence: CDR1 SGDLS, CDR2 YYNGEE. The CDR3 covers 15 residues. Trimming shortened V by 0 bases and J by 4 bases, and 13 bases separated the two germline ends. DNA for the CDR3: TGTGCCAGCAGCGTAGAACAGGGGGGGCGAGAGACCCAGTACTTC. Its protein product is CASSVEQGGRETQYF. The whole variable domain, filled in from reference TRBV9 and TRBJ2-5, reads DSGVTQTPKHLITATGQRVTLRCSPRSGDLSVYWYQQSLDQGLQFLIQYYNGEERAKGNILERFSAQQFPDLHSELNLSSLELGDSALYFCASSVEQGGRETQYFGPGTRLLVL.

The sample holds a few counts of this clone. This rearrangement joins TRBV7-8 to TRBJ1-2; 10 bases are a match to TRBD1. With V trimmed by 5 bases and J by 6 bases, 3 bases remained unmatched. CDR1 is SGHVS and CDR2 is FQNEAQ in the germline V gene. The CDR3 is made up of 13 amino acids. CDR3 nucleotides: TGTGCCAGCAGCATCGACAGGGGGCATGGCTACACCTTC. Protein sequence: CASSIDRGHGYTF.

This rearrangement joins TRBV2 to TRBJ2-3; 7 positions agree with TRBD2. Germline-derived CDR1 and CDR2 are SNHLY and FYNNEI. V was pared by 7 bases and J by 0 bases, with 7 bases of the junction left unmatched. CDR3 size: 15 residues. CDR3 loop: CASKREGFSTDTQYF. CDR3 in DNA: TGTGCCAGCAAAAGGGAGGGTTTTAGCACAGATACGCAGTATTTT.

This clone has more than one count but fewer than ten. The chain has TRBV5-4 and TRBJ1-4, with D perhaps TRBD1 (6 bases). CDR3 length: 15 amino acids. Trimming removed 3 bases from V and 3 bases from J, with 12 bases in between. CDR1 is SGHNT and CDR2 is YYREEE in the germline V gene (reference sequence). The CDR3 DNA reads as TGTGCCAGCAGCTCTTGGACAGCCGCTAATGAAAAACTGTTTTTT. Amino acid sequence: CASSSWTAANEKLFF.

Concerning this clone itself: Mismatch with germline at one junction end may stem from a read error. The chain carries TRBV5-8 and TRBJ2-3; D remains ambiguous. The V gene's germline CDR1 is SGHTS and CDR2 YDEGEE. The CDR3 has 12 amino acids. CDR3 nucleotide sequence: TGTACCAGCAGCTTCCTAGTCCCTACGCAGTATTTT. Its translation is CTSSFLVPTQYF.

This chain joins TRBV5-6 and TRBJ2-3; 9 bases line up with TRBD1. After removal of 4 bases from V and 6 bases from J, the junction contained 6 bases not matched to a gene. The CDR3 loop spans 14 amino acids. CDR1 is SGHDT, CDR2 YYEEEE, per germline. The CDR3 DNA reads TGTGCCAGCAGCCCAAGGGGGACAGGGGATACGCAGTATTTT. Translated: CASSPRGTGDTQYF.

The V and J genes are TRBV7-9 and TRBJ2-7; weak D call: TRBD2 (5 bases). CDR3 size: 16 residues. Germline CDR1 is SEHNR and CDR2 is FQNEAQ (reference sequence). Deletions cut 5 bases from V and 3 bases from J, with 20 bases between. CDR3 region: CASSETSQASLYEQYF. In DNA, the CDR3 is TGTGCCAGCAGCGAAACTAGTCAGGCGTCTCTCTACGAGCAGTACTTC.